Given below is one T cell receptor (beta chain) in context. The antigen remains undetermined. This record belongs to a study of T cell responses to AZD1222 COVID-19 vaccine. The study's findings and limits: Possibly, clonal diversity was underestimated; donors were largely white British and included more females.

V trimming: 2 bases; J trimming: 3 bases; junction bases outside the gene matches: 3. There are 14 residues in the CDR3. Per germline, CDR1 SGHTA and CDR2 FQGNSA. Profiling relied on immunoSEQ multiplex PCR, and the TCRdb table lists in-frame clones only, not all of them. This sample carries about 96,000 clones, about 93% of them seen once, and the ten largest clones take 5.2%. The sequenced sample was peripheral blood, obtained on day 0 of MenACWY control vaccination. The clonotype originates from an adult in good health. The genes are TRBV7-2 and TRBJ1-2; 7 bases are a match to TRBD1. The CDR3 coding sequence is TGTGCCAGCAGCTTACCACAGGGGTACTATGGCTACACCTTC. It codes for CASSLPQGYYGYTF.